This T cell receptor beta chain was captured in a study of T-cell reconstitution after alpha-beta-depleted transplantation in children. Library preparation (for TCRbeta) was performed with unique molecular identifiers. MiXCR, run by TCRdb on the PCR reads, gives a single entry per CDR3 protein. The repertoire consists of hundreds of thousands of distinct CDR3 sequences, with 23% occurring once and the leading ten covering approximately 14%. V lost 5 bases and J lost 6; bases outside the gene matches: 14. From germline, CDR1 is SGHVS and CDR2 FNYEAQ. CDR3 length: 17 amino acids. Study-level results: Surviving recipient cells, namely T cells and thymic progenitors, were the source of high day-60 TCRbeta diversity in some patients. T-cell numbers and diversity one year post-transplant derived largely from freshly generated T cells.

This clonotype was seen a few times. What it recognizes is unknown. The sequence was collected from a boy in the first two years of life who had a stem cell transplant for acute myeloid leukemia, so the T cells may come from the graft donor. The gene calls are TRBV7-6 and TRBJ1-2; TRBD1 aligns across 11 bases. The sample here was PBMCs, mostly from graft donor cells, taken 360 days after TCRalphabeta/CD19-depleted stem cell transplant. The CDR3 here is CASSPLRDRGVRDGYTF. For the CDR3, the DNA is TGTGCCAGCAGCCCACTCCGGGACAGGGGGGTAAGGGATGGCTACACCTTC.